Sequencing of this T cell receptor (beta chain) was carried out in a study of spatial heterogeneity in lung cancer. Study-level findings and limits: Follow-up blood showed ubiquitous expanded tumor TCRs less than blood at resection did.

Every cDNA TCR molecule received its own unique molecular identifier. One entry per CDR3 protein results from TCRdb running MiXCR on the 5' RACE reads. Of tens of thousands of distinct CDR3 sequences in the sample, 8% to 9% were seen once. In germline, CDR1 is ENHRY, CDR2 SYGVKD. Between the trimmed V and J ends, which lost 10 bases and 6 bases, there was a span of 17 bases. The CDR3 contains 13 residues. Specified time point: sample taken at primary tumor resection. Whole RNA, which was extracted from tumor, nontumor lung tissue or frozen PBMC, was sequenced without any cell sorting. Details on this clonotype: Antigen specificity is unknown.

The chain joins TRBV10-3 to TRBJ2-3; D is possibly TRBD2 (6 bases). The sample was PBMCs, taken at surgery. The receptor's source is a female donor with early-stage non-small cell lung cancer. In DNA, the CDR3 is TGTGCCACCGGACTACGGGGATCGGATACGCAGTATTTT. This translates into CATGLRGSDTQYF.